This TCR beta chain was identified in a study of CXCR3-negative and CXCR3-positive naive CD8 T cells. Germline assignment: CDR1 MNHEY and CDR2 SVGAGI. The CDR3 is 17 amino acids. The method, 5' RACE with UMI labels, was used to prepare the TRB cDNA libraries. TCRdb re-called the 5' RACE reads and gives one entry per CDR3 protein, without DNA. Its clone listing holds about 45,000 distinct CDR3 sequences. This TCR came from a human donor in good health. Some clones in this sample may be carry-over from other donors' samples. Input material: naive CXCR3- CD8+ T cells from blood. Subset specified: CD45RO-CCR7+CD27+CD95- naive CD8+ T cells lacking CXCR3 (TNR3-). The V and J genes are TRBV6-5 and TRBJ2-1; the D call from TCRdb, TRBD1, cannot be confirmed without DNA. The CDR3 region is CASSYSFGGPNYNEQFF.